This TCR beta chain appears in the sequencing data of a study of blood T cell repertoires in COVID-19. Study-wide background: The United States, Italy and Spain were the sources of the acute and convalescent COVID-19 samples. PBMCs, B-cell-depleted T cells, or T cells were the source of the cDNA or gDNA that made up the material.

Original analysis: The assay estimated nucleated cells by amplifying reference gene primers. Produced via immunoSEQ multiplex PCR; TCRdb's table is partial and in-frame only. D and trimming come from the DNA, and the V and J calls and clone size come from that table. The table has fewer than 200,000 clones, roughly 84% seen once; the top ten hold about 1.2%. V trimming: 7 bases; J trimming: 0 bases; junction bases outside the gene matches: 9. The germline CDR1 and CDR2 sequences are MNHEY and SVGAGI. This CDR3 contains 15 residues. The sample was peripheral blood. The TCR was taken from a man aged 55-75 years who had recovered from COVID-19. The chain has TRBV6-5 and TRBJ2-7, with 7 bases matching TRBD2. CDR3 sequence: CASTPFGGGSYEQYF. In DNA form, the CDR3 reads TGTGCCAGCACTCCCTTTGGGGGGGGCTCCTACGAGCAGTACTTC.